This TCR beta chain was recovered during a study of cytomegalovirus exposure and HLA in healthy donors. Across the study: The approximately 130 validation repertoires matched the roughly 630 first-cohort repertoires in platform, a later analysis reported.

The donors were members of the validation cohort comprising approximately 110 subjects, separate from the approximately 670-subject first cohort. Comments on this clone: What it binds is not known.

Study outcomes and limitations: Some TCR beta chains (roughly 150 of them) were listed as cytomegalovirus-associated. Subsequent analysis showed first-cohort TCR clusters tending to co-occur in 120 validation repertoires.

The junction had 1 base not matched to a gene; V was cut back by 3 bases and J by 2 bases. Germline V gene lookup returns CDR1 KGHSH and CDR2 LQKENI. The CDR3 is 14 amino acids. This table comes from immunoSEQ multiplex PCR, and its TCRdb copy is limited to in-frame clones, with some not included. The sample holds tens of thousands of clones, approximately 89% seen once. This sequence was found in a woman between 18 and 30 years old in good health and CMV-seropositive. The chain couples TRBV18 to TRBJ1-1, with 9 positions matching TRBD1. The sequenced sample consisted of PBMCs. The CDR3, as DNA: TGTGCCAGCTCACCCACAGGGGGCAACACTGAAGCTTTCTTT. This codes for CASSPTGGNTEAFF.